This entry lists 21 T cell receptor beta chains sequenced from one sample in a study of T cell changes during pregnancy in multiple sclerosis. Measured with immunoSEQ multiplex PCR; TCRdb has only the in-frame clones, and not every one. The sample holds tens of thousands of clones; roughly nine tenths are singletons and the top ten take approximately 2%. The specimen was peripheral blood, collected in the second trimester of pregnancy. The receptors shown here come from a female donor in good health, enrolled as a control in a pregnancy study.

The V and J genes are TRBV15 and TRBJ2-3; 7 nucleotides align to TRBD2. The length of the CDR3 is 16 residues. Germline V gene data show CDR1 as LNHNV and CDR2 as YYDKDF (reference sequence). V was pared by 3 bases and J by 2 bases, with 8 bases of the junction left unmatched. For the CDR3, the DNA is TGTGCCACCAGCAGGGGCAGACTAGCTACCACAGATACGCAGTATTTT. This gives the protein CATSRGRLATTDTQYF.

This chain joins TRBV5-4 and TRBJ2-1; 7 nucleotides match TRBD1. Looked up from germline, CDR1 is SGHNT and CDR2 is YYREEE (reference sequence). This CDR3 spans 12 amino acids. The V gene end was trimmed by 4 bases and the J gene end by 11 bases; junction bases not matched to a gene: 6. The CDR3 loop reads CASSTGQDKQFF. The CDR3 bases are TGTGCCAGCAGCACTGGACAGGACAAGCAGTTCTTC. The whole variable domain, remainder taken from reference TRBV5-4 and TRBJ2-1, is ETGVTQSPTHLIKTRGQQVTLRCSSQSGHNTVSWYQQALGQGPQFIFQYYREEENGRGNFPPRFSGLQFPNYSSELNVNALELDDSALYLCASSTGQDKQFFGPGTRLTVL.

The gene calls are TRBV9 and TRBJ2-1; possibly TRBD2 for D (7 bases). Germline V gene lookup returns CDR1 SGDLS and CDR2 YYNGEE. This CDR3 is built from 15 residues. Trimming removed 6 bases at V and 8 bases at J, with 21 bases between. CDR3 amino acids: CASTRRGGAIDEQFF. The CDR3, as DNA: TGTGCCAGCACCCGTCGAGGGGGGGCAATTGATGAGCAGTTCTTC.

This chain connects TRBV10-3 to TRBJ2-7, with D unresolved. Germline V gene sequence: CDR1 ENHRY, CDR2 SYGVKD. Between the trimmed V and J ends, which lost 7 bases and 6 bases, there was a span of 10 bases. The CDR3 loop spans 11 amino acids. The CDR3: CAIKGPGEQYF. CDR3 DNA sequence: TGTGCCATCAAAGGCCCAGGCGAGCAGTACTTC.

This clone was detected once. The chain has TRBV7-9 and TRBJ1-2; TRBD1 might be the D (5 bases). Per germline, CDR1 SEHNR and CDR2 FQNEAQ (reference sequence). The V end lost 2 bases, the J end lost 6 bases, and 16 bases lay between the germline ends. The CDR3 is 15 amino acids. For the CDR3, the DNA is TGTGCCAGCAGCTTATCAGGAGGGACCCTACATGGCTACACCTTC. Its protein is CASSLSGGTLHGYTF.

This chain uses TRBV28 with TRBJ2-1; D ambiguous. This CDR3 is built from 11 residues. Trimming pared 8 bases from V and 5 bases from J, leaving 7 bases between. CDR1 and CDR2 (germline): MDHEN, SYDVKM. For the CDR3, the DNA is TGTGCCAGCCTCCTCGACAATGAGCAGTTCTTC. This encodes CASLLDNEQFF.

There are a few counts of this clone. V gene TRBV19 combines with J gene TRBJ1-1; D possibly corresponds to TRBD1 (6 bases). The germline V gene has CDR1 LNHDA and CDR2 SQIVND (reference sequence). The CDR3 is made up of 15 amino acids. Trimming removed 6 bases from V and 1 base from J, with 15 bases in between. The DNA of the CDR3 is TGTGCCAGTAGATCAGGGGCCGGTGGGAACACTGAAGCTTTCTTT. This encodes CASRSGAGGNTEAFF. The whole variable domain, remainder taken from reference TRBV19 and TRBJ1-1, is DGGITQSPKYLFRKEGQNVTLSCEQNLNHDAMYWYRQDPGQGLRLIYYSQIVNDFQKGDIAEGYSVSREKKESFPLTVTSAQKNPTAFYLCASRSGAGGNTEAFFGQGTRLTVV.

The chain has TRBV5-1 and TRBJ2-1; 7 nucleotides line up with TRBD1. The CDR3 is 15 residues long. CDR1 is SGHRS, CDR2 YFSETQ, per germline. Trimming cost V 0 bases and J 7 bases; bases outside gene matches: 7. CDR3 amino acids: CASSLVAGGVNEQFF. The CDR3, as DNA: TGCGCCAGCAGCTTGGTAGCAGGGGGTGTGAATGAGCAGTTCTTC.

This chain connects TRBV6-1 to TRBJ2-7; D gene uncertain. Germline CDR1 reads MNHNS; CDR2 reads SASEGT. The V and J ends lost 3 bases and 4 bases respectively, with 7 bases between them. This CDR3 comprises 12 residues. This CDR3 is CASSESQYEQYF. The DNA for the CDR3 is TGTGCCAGCAGTGAGAGCCAATACGAGCAGTACTTC.

As for this clone: One end of the junction does not line up with germline, which may come from a read error. CDR3 protein: CASSPSGADF. The CDR3, as DNA: TGTGCCAGCAGCCCTTCGGGAGCAGACTTC. This rearrangement joins TRBV9 to TRBJ1-2; no clear D. Germline V gives CDR1 SGDLS, CDR2 YYNGEE. This CDR3 spans 10 amino acids.

The chain uses TRBV30 and TRBJ1-4; D gene unclear. The ends were cut back, 4 bases at V and 5 bases at J, with 14 bases in the middle. Germline V lookup: CDR1 GTSNPN, CDR2 SVGIG (reference sequence). This CDR3 has 14 amino acids. In DNA, the CDR3 is TGTGCCTGGAAGATCGGACTGCCAAATGAAAAACTGTTTTTT. It codes for CAWKIGLPNEKLFF.

The chain recombines TRBV18 with TRBJ2-5; possible D gene TRBD1, 5 bases. Germline-derived CDR1 and CDR2 are KGHSH and LQKENI. V shed 2 bases and J shed 6 bases, with 10 bases lying between them. The CDR3 sequence is 13 residues long. CDR3 residues: CASSPSQGQTQYF. As DNA, the CDR3 is TGTGCCAGCTCACCATCTCAGGGCCAGACCCAGTACTTC.

The rearrangement uses TRBV10-3 and TRBJ2-4; maybe TRBD1 (5 bases). This CDR3 has 12 residues. V lost 3 bases and J 5 bases, leaving 5 bases between the germline ends. Germline V gene sequence: CDR1 ENHRY, CDR2 SYGVKD. The CDR3 nucleotides read TGTGCCATCAGTGAACAGGAAAACATTCAGTACTTC. Protein sequence: CAISEQENIQYF.

This clone was seen a single time. The V gene is TRBV5-5, the J gene TRBJ1-4; no firm D call. This CDR3 is built from 15 residues. V gave up 4 bases and J gave up 2 bases, with 12 bases separating them. Germline CDR1 SGHKS, CDR2 YYEKEE (reference sequence). Here the CDR3 DNA reads TGTGCCAGCAGCGTATCCACGGGGACTAATGAAAAACTGTTTTTT. Translated: CASSVSTGTNEKLFF.

The DNA of the CDR3 is TGTGCCAGCAGGTACACGAAAACCTCTGGGGCCAACGTCCTGACTTTC. Translation: CASRYTKTSGANVLTF. The chain has TRBV28 and TRBJ2-6; D is uncertain. This CDR3 has 16 amino acids. The V end was cut by 6 bases, the J end by 0 bases, with 12 bases between. The V gene's germline CDR1 is MDHEN and CDR2 SYDVKM. Looking up the rest from reference TRBV28 and TRBJ2-6 gives the full variable domain: DVKVTQSSRYLVKRTGEKVFLECVQDMDHENMFWYRQDPGLGLRLIYFSYDVKMKEKGDIPEGYSVSREKKERFSLILESASTNQTSMYLCASRYTKTSGANVLTFGAGSRLTVL.

The V call is TRBV5-7, the J call TRBJ1-4; D is uncertain. TRBV5-7 is treated as an ORF (open reading frame) with a function not yet certain. V shed 1 base and J shed 11 bases, with 15 bases lying between them. CDR3 length: 14 amino acids. This CDR3 is CASSLPPPGGKLFF. The CDR3 bases are TGTGCCAGCAGCTTGCCCCCACCGGGTGGGAAACTGTTTTTT.

The V gene is TRBV7-3, the J gene TRBJ1-6; no firm D call. The CDR3 extends over 14 amino acids. The V and J ends lost 2 bases and 6 bases respectively, with 8 bases between them. CDR1 SGHTA and CDR2 FQGTGA come from the germline V gene. CDR3 DNA sequence: TGTGCCAGCAGCTTAGGGCTCCTTAATTCACCCCTCCACTTT. Encoded protein: CASSLGLLNSPLHF.

V and J are TRBV7-2 and TRBJ1-1; TRBD1 is a possible D gene (5 bases). The V and J ends lost 2 bases and 1 base respectively, with 14 bases between them. Germline assignment: CDR1 SGHTA and CDR2 FQGNSA. The CDR3 contains 16 residues. In nucleotides, the CDR3 is TGTGCCAGCAGCTTACTTCAGGGAACGGGGAACACTGAAGCTTTCTTT. Translation: CASSLLQGTGNTEAFF.

The gene calls are TRBV28 and TRBJ1-4; D may be TRBD1 (6 bases). The CDR3 is made up of 14 amino acids. Germline-derived CDR1 and CDR2 are MDHEN and SYDVKM. V lost 2 bases and J 5 bases, leaving 9 bases between the germline ends. The CDR3 is CASSLPDRNEKLFF. In DNA form, the CDR3 reads TGTGCCAGCAGTTTACCGGACAGAAATGAAAAACTGTTTTTT.

The chain is built from TRBV7-8 and TRBJ1-2, with D perhaps TRBD1 (6 bases). Germline-derived CDR1 and CDR2 are SGHVS and FQNEAQ. The V end lost 5 bases, the J end lost 4 bases, and 11 bases lay between the germline ends. The CDR3 contains 13 residues. The CDR3 here is CASSQGLGYGYTF. CDR3 coding DNA: TGTGCCAGCAGCCAGGGGCTTGGCTATGGCTACACCTTC.

CDR3 sequence (DNA): TGTGCCAGCTCCCCTAGTGCCGACAGGCGGGGCTACACCTTC. It translates to CASSPSADRRGYTF. The V gene is TRBV18, the J gene TRBJ1-2, with a tentative D call TRBD1 (6 bases). V lost 6 bases, J lost 8 bases, and 19 bases lay in between. CDR1 is KGHSH, CDR2 LQKENI, per germline. The CDR3 spans 14 residues.